These T cell receptor beta chains were read from a single sample in a study of control samples from healthy donors and cancer patients. Repertoires were generated with immunoSEQ multiplex PCR, while TCRdb's copy carries only in-frame clones and drops some. This sample carries tens of thousands of clones, around 92% of them seen once, and the ten largest clones take approximately 12%. Source material: PBMCs. All receptors come from a man aged 45 to 65 with lung cancer. The CDR3 runs from the conserved cysteine through the conserved F or W. Each record gives: D gene, clone size, J gene, CDR3 length, V gene, CDR3 protein, CDR3 DNA. The D gene is left open where the match is weak. Rows give clone size only sometimes, using once, few, many, or a class for an expanded clone.

>TRBD1|.|TRBJ2-1|15|TRBV19
CASSRLGQGLNEQFF
TGTGCCAGTAGTCGCTTGGGACAGGGGTTAAATGAGCAGTTCTTC
>.|.|TRBJ1-1|15|TRBV9
CASSVAGQINTEAFF
TGTGCCAGCAGCGTAGCCGGACAGATAAACACTGAAGCTTTCTTT
>TRBD2|.|TRBJ2-5|16|TRBV5-1
CARRGGVAGGQETQYF
TGCGCCCGCCGCGGGGGAGTAGCGGGGGGGCAGGAGACCCAGTACTTC
>TRBD1|few|TRBJ1-2|16|TRBV28
CASSSNRGLDGYGYTF
TGTGCCAGCAGTTCAAACAGGGGGCTAGACGGCTATGGCTACACCTTC
>.|.|TRBJ1-2|12|TRBV6-2/TRBV6-3
CASSYTQDGYTF
TGTGCCAGCAGTTACACCCAGGATGGCTACACCTTC
>.|.|TRBJ2-7|15|TRBV5-1
CASSLALGRNYEQYF
TGCGCCAGCAGCTTGGCCTTGGGGCGTAACTACGAGCAGTACTTC
>TRBD1|.|TRBJ1-5|13|TRBV12-3/TRBV12-4
CASRAGGGQPQHF
TGTGCCAGCAGGGCAGGGGGCGGACAGCCCCAGCATTTT
>.|.|TRBJ1-2|14|TRBV6-2/TRBV6-3
CASSYGSPVDGYTF
TGTGCCAGCAGTTACGGGTCCCCGGTGGATGGCTACACCTTC
>.|.|TRBJ2-7|15|TRBV7-8
CASSLATGTYYEQYF
TGTGCCAGCAGCTTAGCCACCGGGACGTACTACGAGCAGTACTTC
>TRBD2|.|TRBJ2-3|13|TRBV28
CASSSPSSGGWDF
TGTGCCAGCAGCTCCCCGAGTAGCGGGGGGTGGGATTTT
>TRBD1|.|TRBJ2-3|13|TRBV18
CASSPITGQGRYF
TGTGCCAGCTCACCAATAACGGGACAGGGGCGGTATTTT
>.|.|TRBJ2-7|15|TRBV9
CASSVETGTTYEQYF
TGTGCCAGCAGCGTAGAAACTGGGACAACCTACGAGCAGTACTTC
>TRBD1|.|TRBJ2-7|15|TRBV6-6
CASRRTGTGDGEQYF
TGTGCCAGCAGACGAACCGGGACAGGGGACGGCGAGCAGTACTTC
>TRBD1|.|TRBJ1-1|14|TRBV5-4
CASSEDRAATEAFF
TGTGCCAGCAGCGAGGACAGGGCGGCGACTGAAGCTTTCTTT
>.|.|TRBJ2-7|12|TRBV21-1
CASSKGRVWQYF
TGTGCCAGCAGCAAAGGGAGGGTCTGGCAGTACTTC
>TRBD1|.|TRBJ1-2|14|TRBV19
CASLPRDRGYGYTF
TGTGCCAGCCTGCCTCGGGACAGGGGATATGGCTACACCTTC
>.|few|TRBJ1-1|15|TRBV13
CASSLRGSSNTEAFF
TGTGCCAGCAGCTTAAGGGGGTCCTCGAACACTGAAGCTTTCTTT
>TRBD1|.|TRBJ1-5|17|TRBV7-8
CASTPDRGGVSNQPQHF
TGTGCCAGCACCCCAGACAGGGGAGGGGTAAGCAATCAGCCCCAGCATTTT
>.|.|TRBJ1-4|15|TRBV19
CASNVVTGGNEKLFF
TGTGCCAGTAACGTCGTCACAGGCGGAAATGAAAAACTGTTTTTT
>.|.|TRBJ2-1|12|TRBV19
CASSFVGNEQFF
TGTGCCAGTAGTTTCGTCGGGAATGAGCAGTTCTTC
>TRBD1|.|TRBJ2-5|16|TRBV15
CATSRNDRGGGETQYF
TGTGCCACCAGCAGAAACGACAGGGGTGGAGGGGAGACCCAGTACTTC
>TRBD1|.|TRBJ2-5|15|TRBV5-4
CASSPGQGVQETQYF
TGTGCCAGCAGCCCGGGACAGGGGGTTCAAGAGACCCAGTACTTC
>.|.|TRBJ2-3|15|TRBV9
CASSVASSSTDTQYF
TGTGCCAGCAGCGTAGCAAGCAGTAGCACAGATACGCAGTATTTT
>.|.|TRBJ2-7|13|TRBV27
CASSRGGSYEQYF
TGTGCCAGCAGTCGAGGGGGCTCCTACGAGCAGTACTTC
>.|.|TRBJ2-2|12|TRBV15
CATSNQGGELFF
TGTGCCACCAGCAACCAGGGCGGGGAGCTGTTTTTT